This is a list of T cell receptor beta chains from one sample in a study of blood T cell repertoires in COVID-19. Some clones are missing from TCRdb's copy, which holds only in-frame ones; the method was immunoSEQ multiplex PCR. The sample consists of 200,000 to 250,000 clones, around four fifths of them appearing once. The material sequenced was PBMCs or T cells enriched from blood (not recorded which). The receptors come from a woman aged 50 to 65 who had been exposed to COVID-19. Both conserved end residues are part of each CDR3. A D gene is named only where the DNA matches it firmly.

J: TRBJ1-2
D: -
V: TRBV3-1/TRBV3-2
DNA: TGTGCCAGCAGCCCCGGGAGGGGGGGCTACACCTTC
CDR3: CASSPGRGGYTF

J: TRBJ2-2
D: TRBD1
V: TRBV5-1
DNA: TGCGCCAGCAGCCCCCGACAGGGCTCCACCGGGGAGCTGTTTTTT
CDR3: CASSPRQGSTGELFF

J: TRBJ2-1
D: TRBD1
V: TRBV9
DNA: TGTGCCAGCAGCGTAGGGGGACAGGGAAAGAATGAGCAGTTCTTC
CDR3: CASSVGGQGKNEQFF

J: TRBJ1-3
D: -
V: TRBV7-2
DNA: TGTGCCAGCAGTTATCGGGGGAGCCCTGGAAACACCATATATTTT
CDR3: CASSYRGSPGNTIYF

J: TRBJ2-3
D: -
V: TRBV7-9
DNA: -
CDR3: CASSFGSGVEDTQYF

J: TRBJ1-4
D: TRBD1
V: TRBV5-1
DNA: TGCGCCAGCGGAACAGGGGCTAATAATGAAAAACTGTTTTTT
CDR3: CASGTGANNEKLFF

J: TRBJ2-1
D: -
V: TRBV12-3/TRBV12-4
DNA: TGTGCCAGCAGCCCCAGACACCATGAAGAGCAGTTCTTC
CDR3: CASSPRHHEEQFF

J: TRBJ1-4
D: -
V: TRBV27
DNA: TGTGCCAGCAGTTTCCTCGGGGGGGATGAAAAACTGTTTTTT
CDR3: CASSFLGGDEKLFF

J: TRBJ2-4
D: -
V: TRBV27
DNA: TGTGCCAGCAGTTTACAGGGTTGGACAAACATTCAGTACTTC
CDR3: CASSLQGWTNIQYF

J: TRBJ2-3
D: -
V: TRBV20-1
DNA: TGCAGTGCGACTACAGATACGCAGTATTTT
CDR3: CSATTDTQYF

J: TRBJ1-1
D: TRBD1
V: TRBV19
DNA: TGTGCCAGTAGGGTGGGACAGGGCTTCACTGAAGCTTTCTTT
CDR3: CASRVGQGFTEAFF

J: TRBJ1-1
D: -
V: TRBV6-4
DNA: TGTGCCAGCAGTGACTCCCCAGGGATGGGCACTGAAGCTTTCTTT
CDR3: CASSDSPGMGTEAFF

J: TRBJ1-1
D: -
V: TRBV5-6
DNA: TGTGCCAGCAGCCTATTTAACACTGAAGCTTTCTTT
CDR3: CASSLFNTEAFF

J: TRBJ1-2
D: -
V: TRBV6-1
DNA: TGTGCCAGCAGTGACCCGAGGGACTATGGCTACACCTTC
CDR3: CASSDPRDYGYTF

J: TRBJ1-5
D: TRBD1
V: TRBV27
DNA: TGTGCCAGCAGTGGGACAGTACAGGGCAATCAGCCCCAGCATTTT
CDR3: CASSGTVQGNQPQHF

J: TRBJ2-5
D: TRBD2
V: TRBV5-1
DNA: TGCGCCAGCAGCTTGGTGACTAGCGGAGTAGAGACCCAGTACTTC
CDR3: CASSLVTSGVETQYF

J: TRBJ1-1
D: TRBD1
V: TRBV3-1/TRBV3-2
DNA: TGTGCCAGCAGTAAAACAGGGGGCGCGAGAACTGAAGCTTTCTTT
CDR3: CASSKTGGARTEAFF

J: TRBJ1-4
D: TRBD1
V: TRBV5-5
DNA: TGTGCCACCAGGGGGCCGCCGAATGAAAAACTGTTTTTT
CDR3: CATRGPPNEKLFF

J: TRBJ1-2
D: TRBD1
V: TRBV12-3/TRBV12-4
DNA: TGTGCCAGCAGGCGGACAGGAGTATATGGCTACACCTTC
CDR3: CASRRTGVYGYTF

J: TRBJ1-1
D: TRBD1
V: TRBV27
DNA: TGTGCCAGCAGTTTTAGGACAGGGATCACTGAAGCTTTCTTT
CDR3: CASSFRTGITEAFF

J: TRBJ2-7
D: -
V: TRBV6-5
DNA: TGTGCCAGCAGCTTTCGGACAGACTCCTACGAGCAGTACTTC
CDR3: CASSFRTDSYEQYF